The rows below give T cell receptor beta chains drawn from one sample of a study of PD-L1 blockade in urothelial cancer. Method: immunoSEQ multiplex PCR; TCRdb's copy keeps in-frame clones and lacks some. The sample contains approximately 90,000 clones, 84% of which appear only once. The input for sequencing was PBMCs, taken around atezolizumab (anti-PD-L1) treatment. These TCRs come from a man between 60 and 70 years old with urothelial cancer. CDR3s include the opening cysteine and the closing phenylalanine or tryptophan. Fields, in order: CDR3 length, V gene, CDR3 protein.

14 | TRBV7-3 | CASSQGTVNTEAFF
13 | TRBV29-1 | CSATGQGNNDYTF
12 | TRBV11-2 | CASSPQGNEQYF
16 | TRBV19 | CASSIDRGPRSDTQYF
11 | TRBV12-5 | CASGLAGSRFF
15 | TRBV7-9 | CASSSQIGLLYGYTF
14 | TRBV5-1 | CASSPGVGSTEAFF
15 | TRBV5-1 | CASSLAGGDTGELFF
14 | TRBV7-3 | CASSPNPNQETQYF
15 | TRBV9 | CASSVGPGREETQYF
15 | TRBV5-4 | CASSLIAGGTGELFF
15 | TRBV6-1 | CASSEGRGWFNEQYF
15 | TRBV5-8 | CASSVAEGLYNEQFF
15 | TRBV28 | CASSFTTAGANEQFF
15 | TRBV30 | CAWRERRGMSTEAFF
13 | TRBV9 | CASSVGRGREAFF
14 | TRBV29-1 | CSVERGTGGFGYTF
13 | TRBV29-1 | CSVSDRGTRGYTF
16 | TRBV7-8 | CASNNPGGGSTDTQYF
14 | TRBV19 | CASRKQDLFTEAFF
12 | TRBV28 | CASSLVEDEQYF
18 | TRBV7-2 | CASSLMRGGDTGANVLTF
15 | TRBV6-5 | CASSWGTALTGELFF
16 | TRBV7-2 | CASSPRAGNRDTEAFF